A selection of T cell receptor beta chains follows, all from one sample in a study of read filtering for tumor transcriptome and immune sequencing. One entry per CDR3 protein, called by TCRdb with MiXCR from the reads. Of 75,000 to 95,000 distinct CDR3 sequences in the sample, 20% to 25% are singletons; the top ten hold roughly an eighth. The sample consisted of a population of CD138-negative cells sorted from bone marrow. The source of these receptors is a donor at least 40 years old with multiple myeloma. Both conserved end residues are part of each CDR3. D genes are given only for firm matches. Clone sizes are given selectively: once, few, many, or a class where the clone is expanded.

D gene,J gene,V gene,clone size,CDR3 DNA,CDR3 protein
NA,TRBJ2-3,TRBV29-1,many,TGCAGCGCCCCCGAGGTTAGCACAGATACGCAGTATTTT,CSAPEVSTDTQYF
TRBD1,TRBJ1-2,TRBV5-1,many,TGCGCCAGCAGCTTGTCCCCCCGAGGACAGGCTAACGATGGCTACACCTTC,CASSLSPRGQANDGYTF
NA,TRBJ2-3,TRBV28,many,TGTGCCAGCAGTTTTTGGGGTGATACGCAGTATTTT,CASSFWGDTQYF
NA,TRBJ2-2,TRBV2,many,TGTGCCAGCAGTGAAGACCCCGGGGTAACCGGGGAGCTGTTTTTT,CASSEDPGVTGELFF
NA,TRBJ2-6,TRBV6-6,many,TGTGCCAGCAGTTCGGCGGGGAAGGGTACTGGGGCCAACGTCCTGACTTTC,CASSSAGKGTGANVLTF
TRBD2,TRBJ2-1,TRBV7-2,many,TGTGCCAGCAGCCAGTCATTATTAGCGGGGGGTTCCTACAATGAGCAGTTCTTC,CASSQSLLAGGSYNEQFF
TRBD2,TRBJ2-1,TRBV7-9,NA,TGTGCCAGCAGCTCGACTAGCGGGGGGGCCCGCTCCTACAATAAGCAGTTCTTC,CASSSTSGGARSYNKQFF
NA,TRBJ2-3,TRBV3-1,NA,TGTGCCAGCAGCCCGCGACAGACGGAAGATACGCAGTATTTT,CASSPRQTEDTQYF
NA,TRBJ1-5,TRBV15,NA,TGTGCCACCAGTGAAGGACAGACATTCAAGCCCCAGCATTTT,CATSEGQTFKPQHF
TRBD2,TRBJ2-1,TRBV2,NA,TGTGCCAGCGGCGGGGGAGGTGTTGAGCAGTTCTTC,CASGGGGVEQFF
NA,TRBJ2-5,TRBV7-9,few,TGTGCCAGCAGCTTAGTGTCACCCGAAGGGACCCAGTACTTC,CASSLVSPEGTQYF
NA,TRBJ1-3,TRBV7-2,few,TGTGCCAGCAGCCCAAAGACAGGATCTGGAAACACCATATATTTT,CASSPKTGSGNTIYF
NA,TRBJ2-7,TRBV15,many,TGTGCCACCAGCGAGTCAGGGGGAGGGCCCTACGAGCAGTACTTC,CATSESGGGPYEQYF
NA,TRBJ1-5,TRBV28,many,TGTGCCAGCTCCACTGATCAGCCCCAGCATTTT,CASSTDQPQHF
NA,TRBJ2-7,TRBV7-9,many,TGTGCCAGCAGCCCCCGACAAAGCTCCTACGAGCAGTACTTC,CASSPRQSSYEQYF
NA,TRBJ2-2,TRBV5-4,many,TGTGCCAGCAGCTTGGACGGCCGCACCGGGGAGCTGTTTTTT,CASSLDGRTGELFF
TRBD1,TRBJ1-3,TRBV6-6,NA,TGTGCCAGCGATCAGTTGGGACAGTTCTACTCTGGAAACACCATATATTTT,CASDQLGQFYSGNTIYF
NA,TRBJ2-3,TRBV6-1,many,TGTGCCAGCAGTGAGTTGGGAGATACGCAGTATTTT,CASSELGDTQYF